This paragraph reports one T cell receptor beta chain. The CDR3 contains 14 residues. The germline CDR1 and CDR2 sequences are SGHRS and YFSETQ. Between the trimmed V and J ends, which lost 0 bases and 10 bases, there was a span of 14 bases. This entry comes from a study of T-cell memory formation after mild COVID-19. Study-wide context: Clusters were largely donor specific.

TCRdb ran MiXCR on the 5' RACE reads and lists one entry per CDR3 protein. The sample yields about 130,000 distinct CDR3 sequences, roughly a quarter seen once. The TCR sequence derives from an adult woman who had mild COVID-19 (a few samples of this study predate the infection). Cell type and time point are not known. The V and J genes are TRBV5-1 and TRBJ2-1; D is possibly TRBD1 (6 bases). The source material was PBMCs or a T cell subset sorted from them (not recorded which). This chain's CDR3 is CASSLAKGEGEQFF. The CDR3 DNA is TGCGCCAGCAGCTTGGCCAAGGGGGAAGGCGAGCAGTTCTTC.